This T cell receptor beta chain was captured in a study of ipilimumab plus nivolumab after autologous stem cell transplantation. Study-wide background: DLBCL patients had primary refractory or relapsed disease.

Assay: immunoSEQ multiplex PCR; the TCRdb copy retains only in-frame clones and omits some. The sample includes around 84,000 clones, about 83% of them seen just once. Germline CDR1 and CDR2: MNHEY and SVGAGI. The CDR3 loop spans 14 amino acids. V was pared by 2 bases and J by 2 bases, with 7 bases between. The source was PBMCs, collected in a trial of ipilimumab plus nivolumab as post-transplant consolidation. The V call is TRBV6-5, the J call TRBJ1-5; no definite D call. The TCR was taken from a male donor with diffuse large B-cell lymphoma. As DNA, the CDR3 is TGTGCCAGCAGTTACCGCTGGGGCAATCAGCCCCAGCATTTT. This translates into CASSYRWGNQPQHF.